The 26 T cell receptor beta chains below were found in one sample sequenced in a study of identifying expanded T cells in peripheral blood (dated by TCRdb to about 2019). The library was generated by the immunoSEQ multiplex PCR assay. Sourced from immuneACCESS, this table was stored by TCRdb with only in-frame sequences that have V and J called. A share of the clones is absent; for the studies checked, an unresolved V gene accounts for under half, and the remainder has no known explanation. This sample has around 60,000 clones in its table, and under 85% of those were observed once. Jointly, the top ten make up about 15% of the sample. The sequenced material came from blood. Source of these receptors: a person aged 18 to 75 in good health.

The rearrangement uses TRBV11-2 and TRBJ2-3; D gene ambiguous. From germline, CDR1 is SGHAT and CDR2 FQNNGV. The CDR3 has 14 amino acids. V lost 1 base and J lost 6, with 11 bases in between. CDR3 bases: TGTGCCAGCAGCTTAGTTTCTCGTAGGGATACGCAGTATTTT. This translates into CASSLVSRRDTQYF. The entire variable domain, with the rest obtained from reference TRBV11-2 and TRBJ2-3, is as follows: EAGVAQSPRYKIIEKRQSVAFWCNPISGHATLYWYQQILGQGPKLLIQFQNNGVVDDSQLPKDRFSAERLKGVDSTLKIQPAKLEDSAVYLCASSLVSRRDTQYFGPGTRLTVL.

This CDR3 is CASSATANTEAFF. As DNA, the CDR3 is TGTGCCAGTAGTGCGACAGCGAACACTGAAGCTTTCTTT. This rearrangement joins TRBV19 to TRBJ1-1; D is possibly TRBD1 (5 bases). Trimming took 5 bases from V and 1 from J, leaving 8 bases between them. Germline CDR1 and CDR2: LNHDA and SQIVND (reference sequence). The CDR3 consists of 13 residues.

The rearrangement joins TRBV5-6 to TRBJ2-7, with 8 positions matching TRBD1. The V gene end was trimmed by 4 bases and the J gene end by 3 bases; junction bases not matched to a gene: 3. Per the germline V gene, CDR1 is SGHDT and CDR2 is YYEEEE. This CDR3 has 13 amino acids. Here the CDR3 reads CASSHDRGYEQYV. The CDR3 DNA follows: TGTGCCAGCAGCCACGACAGGGGCTACGAGCAGTACGTC.

The V and J genes are TRBV11-2 and TRBJ2-5, with 14 positions matching TRBD2. This CDR3 is 17 amino acids long. J was trimmed by 5 bases and V by 2 bases; bases with no gene match: 7. In germline, CDR1 is SGHAT, CDR2 FQNNGV. The CDR3 is CASSLQGTSGGHETQYF. The CDR3 bases are TGTGCCAGCAGCTTACAAGGGACTAGCGGGGGACATGAGACCCAGTACTTC.

The chain joins TRBV6-1 to TRBJ2-7; 9 nucleotides match TRBD1. The CDR3 is 15 residues long. V lost 3 bases and J lost 2; bases outside the gene matches: 5. CDR1 and CDR2 from the germline V gene are MNHNS and SASEGT. The CDR3: CASSDYRGLAYEQYF. The CDR3 DNA is TGTGCCAGCAGTGATTACAGGGGGCTAGCCTACGAGCAGTACTTC.

The chain uses TRBV19 and TRBJ1-5; possibly TRBD1 for D (5 bases). This CDR3 is built from 13 residues. In germline, CDR1 is LNHDA, CDR2 SQIVND (reference sequence). The V gene lost 5 bases and the J gene lost 4 bases, with 9 bases spanning the gap. The DNA of the CDR3 is TGTGCCAGTAGTTTGAACAGGAATCAGCCCCAGCATTTT. As protein: CASSLNRNQPQHF. Supplemented by reference TRBV19 and TRBJ1-5, the full variable domain reads DGGITQSPKYLFRKEGQNVTLSCEQNLNHDAMYWYRQDPGQGLRLIYYSQIVNDFQKGDIAEGYSVSREKKESFPLTVTSAQKNPTAFYLCASSLNRNQPQHFGDGTRLSIL.

The chain joins TRBV19 to TRBJ1-1; possible D gene TRBD1, 5 bases. The CDR3 is 14 residues long. Trimming stripped 3 bases from V and 1 base from J, with 9 bases between. Germline V gene data show CDR1 as LNHDA and CDR2 as SQIVND (reference sequence). The DNA for the CDR3 is TGTGCCAGTAGTATCTCCGGGGGGAACACTGAAGCTTTCTTT. It specifies CASSISGGNTEAFF.

The chain employs TRBV19 and TRBJ1-1; D is uncertain. The CDR3 runs to 13 residues. Germline V gives CDR1 LNHDA, CDR2 SQIVND (reference sequence). V lost 6 bases, J lost 1 base, and 9 bases lay in between. The CDR3 loop reads CASRGRGNTEAFF. The CDR3 coding sequence is TGTGCCAGTAGAGGACGGGGGAACACTGAAGCTTTCTTT. The full variable domain, in which reference TRBV19 and TRBJ1-1 provide the parts outside the CDR3, is DGGITQSPKYLFRKEGQNVTLSCEQNLNHDAMYWYRQDPGQGLRLIYYSQIVNDFQKGDIAEGYSVSREKKESFPLTVTSAQKNPTAFYLCASRGRGNTEAFFGQGTRLTVV.

CDR3 sequence: CASSPAQDTQYF. The CDR3 bases are TGTGCCAGCAGCCCGGCGCAAGATACGCAGTATTTT. This sequence joins TRBV11-3 and TRBJ2-3; D remains ambiguous. Trimming stripped 5 bases from V and 5 bases from J, with 8 bases between. This CDR3 has 12 amino acids. Germline CDR1 SGHNT, CDR2 YENEEA.

The rearrangement links TRBV19 to TRBJ1-1; 8 bases are a match to TRBD1. The trim removed 5 bases at V and 10 bases at J, leaving 9 bases unmatched. The CDR3 extends over 13 amino acids. CDR1 is LNHDA, CDR2 SQIVND, per germline (reference sequence). The CDR3 here is CASSDSGQDRAFF. CDR3 coding DNA: TGTGCCAGTAGTGATTCGGGACAGGACCGAGCTTTCTTT.

The table lists this clone with a count of one. The V and J genes are TRBV6-5 and TRBJ2-5; D may be TRBD1 (5 bases). Germline V gene lookup returns CDR1 MNHEY and CDR2 SVGAGI. This CDR3 contains 14 residues. Between the trimmed V and J ends, which lost 5 bases and 3 bases, there was a span of 13 bases. CDR3 region: CASSPRRGKETQYF. CDR3 DNA sequence: TGTGCCAGCAGTCCCCGAAGGGGTAAAGAGACCCAGTACTTC.

This clone was detected once. The V gene is TRBV5-5, the J gene TRBJ1-4; D unclear. With 0 bases removed from V and 1 base from J, the gap between germline ends came to 10 bases. The CDR3 spans 16 residues. Germline CDR1 SGHKS, CDR2 YYEKEE (reference sequence). DNA for the CDR3: TGTGCCAGCAGCTTGGGACCCTCGGAAACTAATGAAAAACTGTTTTTT. It yields the protein CASSLGPSETNEKLFF.

This clone was counted only a few times. J is TRBJ2-1 and V is TRBV27; perhaps D is TRBD1 or TRBD2 (5 bases each). V shed 2 bases and J shed 6 bases, with 11 bases lying between them. Per the germline V gene, CDR1 is MNHEY and CDR2 is SMNVEV (reference sequence). This CDR3 is 14 amino acids long. CDR3 sequence reads: CASSLGTPINEQFF. The DNA of the CDR3 is TGTGCCAGCAGTTTAGGGACCCCGATCAATGAGCAGTTCTTC.

This clone appeared a few times. The chain carries TRBV4-3 and TRBJ2-6; D is unclear. The germline CDR1 and CDR2 sequences are LGHNA and YSLEER. The CDR3 contains 16 residues. V shed 0 bases and J shed 0 bases, with 6 bases lying between them. The CDR3: CASSQESGSGANVLTF. CDR3 DNA: TGCGCCAGCAGCCAAGAATCCGGCTCTGGGGCCAACGTCCTGACTTTC.

The chain uses TRBV11-2 and TRBJ2-2; TRBD2 matches at 9 bases. The V gene end was trimmed by 2 bases and the J gene end by 5 bases; junction bases not matched to a gene: 3. Germline CDR1 is SGHAT and CDR2 is FQNNGV. The CDR3 has 15 residues. Here the CDR3 DNA reads TGTGCCAGCAGCTTAAGCGGGGGGAGGACCGGGGAGCTGTTTTTT. Protein: CASSLSGGRTGELFF.

This rearrangement joins TRBV9 to TRBJ2-1; D possibly corresponds to TRBD1 (5 bases). CDR1 and CDR2 from the germline V gene are SGDLS and YYNGEE. V was pared by 6 bases and J by 5 bases, with 12 bases between. The CDR3 length is 13 residues. This chain's CDR3 is CASKGANNNEQFF. CDR3 coding DNA: TGTGCCAGCAAAGGGGCCAACAACAATGAGCAGTTCTTC.

This clone has just one count. The chain joins TRBV30 to TRBJ1-5; 11 positions match TRBD1. Germline V gene lookup returns CDR1 GTSNPN and CDR2 SVGIG (reference sequence). The CDR3 length is 17 residues. V lost 2 bases to trimming and J lost 2 bases; unmatched junction nucleotides: 8. The CDR3 here is CAWSRDRGRIGNQPQHF. CDR3 DNA: TGTGCCTGGAGTCGGGACAGGGGGAGGATTGGCAATCAGCCCCAGCATTTT.

The chain joins TRBV6-4 to TRBJ1-1, with TRBD1 matching over 8 bases. With V trimmed by 3 bases and J by 0 bases, 12 bases remained unmatched. The CDR3 is made up of 18 amino acids. Per germline, CDR1 MRHNA and CDR2 SNTAGT. DNA for the CDR3: TGTGCCAGCAGTGAAGGGGGTCGGACAGGGTTCATGAACACTGAAGCTTTCTTT. This encodes CASSEGGRTGFMNTEAFF.

V usage is TRBV5-4 and J usage is TRBJ1-2; no clear D. V was trimmed by 2 bases and J by 3 bases, leaving 8 bases between them. Germline values: CDR1 SGHNT, CDR2 YYREEE (reference sequence). CDR3 length: 13 residues. This CDR3 reads CASSLDGDYGYTF. CDR3 in DNA: TGTGCCAGCAGCTTAGACGGTGACTATGGCTACACCTTC.

This clone was observed a single time. V and J are TRBV7-9 and TRBJ2-4; D is uncertain. The V gene lost 0 bases and the J gene lost 0 bases, with 3 bases spanning the gap. The CDR3 has 14 residues. The germline V gene has CDR1 SEHNR and CDR2 FQNEAQ (reference sequence). CDR3 protein: CASSLAVAKNIQYF. In DNA, the CDR3 is TGTGCCAGCAGCTTAGCGGTAGCCAAAAACATTCAGTACTTC.

The chain joins TRBV27 to TRBJ2-1; a possible D gene is TRBD2 (5 bases). Germline assignment: CDR1 MNHEY and CDR2 SMNVEV (reference sequence). V lost 5 bases and J lost 5, with 13 bases in between. There are 14 residues in the CDR3. In DNA form, the CDR3 reads TGTGCCAGCAGTCGGGCTTCCGGGGACAATGAGCAGTTCTTC. As protein: CASSRASGDNEQFF.

This chain joins TRBV2 and TRBJ2-2; D perhaps matches TRBD1 (6 bases). The CDR3 covers 16 residues. The germline gives CDR1 SNHLY, CDR2 FYNNEI. Deletions cut 6 bases from V and 4 bases from J, with 18 bases between. Here the CDR3 reads CASSDRGYRATGELFF. The CDR3 DNA sequence: TGTGCCAGCAGCGATCGAGGATACAGGGCCACCGGGGAGCTGTTTTTT.

The rearrangement links TRBV18 to TRBJ1-3; the D is unclear. Germline V lookup: CDR1 KGHSH, CDR2 LQKENI. The ends were cut back, 1 base at V and 0 bases at J, with 10 bases in the middle. This CDR3 contains 16 residues. The CDR3 loop is CASSPLGDNSGNTIYF. Written as DNA, the CDR3 is TGTGCCAGCTCACCACTTGGAGATAACTCTGGAAACACCATATATTTT.

This clone has a handful of counts. CDR3 in amino acids: CASSPLPNEQFF. The CDR3 nucleotides are TGTGCCAGCTCACCACTGCCCAATGAGCAGTTCTTC. The V call is TRBV18, the J call TRBJ2-1; D gene ambiguous. Trimming took 1 base from V and 6 from J, leaving 4 bases between them. CDR3 size: 12 residues. Germline V gene sequence: CDR1 KGHSH, CDR2 LQKENI.

The J gene is TRBJ2-7, the V gene TRBV6-5; D is possibly TRBD1 (5 bases). Trimming took 8 bases from V and 0 from J, leaving 17 bases between them. Per germline, CDR1 MNHEY and CDR2 SVGAGI. The CDR3 extends over 15 amino acids. The CDR3, as DNA: TGTGCCAGCTCTCCTAGGGGCTCAAGCTCCTACGAGCAGTACTTC. Amino acids: CASSPRGSSSYEQYF.

The rearrangement joins TRBV18 to TRBJ2-3; 12 bases agree with TRBD2. V shed 4 bases and J 5 bases; nucleotides not matched to a gene: 7. The germline gives CDR1 KGHSH, CDR2 LQKENI. The CDR3 runs to 16 residues. CDR3 nucleotides: TGTGCCAGCTCACACAGACTAGCGGGGGCCGTAGATACGCAGTATTTT. Its protein is CASSHRLAGAVDTQYF. Supplemented by reference TRBV18 and TRBJ2-3, the full variable domain reads NAGVMQNPRHLVRRRGQEARLRCSPMKGHSHVYWYRQLPEEGLKFMVYLQKENIIDESGMPKERFSAEFPKEGPSILRIQQVVRGDSAAYFCASSHRLAGAVDTQYFGPGTRLTVL.